The entry below gives a single T cell receptor beta chain sequence along with its context. The data were obtained in a study of T-cell memory formation after mild COVID-19. From the 5' RACE reads, TCRdb called clonotypes with MiXCR, one entry per CDR3 protein. This repertoire shows 110,000 to 150,000 distinct CDR3 sequences, 14% found once; its top ten account for approximately 30%. The sequence was collected from an adult woman who had mild COVID-19 (a few samples of this study predate the infection). Cell type and time point are not known. Specimen: PBMCs or a T cell subset sorted from them (not recorded which).

The CDR3 loop reads CASTSSGPYEQYF. In DNA form, the CDR3 reads TGTGCCAGCACCTCCTCCGGACCCTACGAGCAGTACTTC. The chain employs TRBV11-2 and TRBJ2-7; D is uncertain. The CDR3 totals 13 residues. In germline, CDR1 is SGHAT, CDR2 FQNNGV. Trimming shortened V by 7 bases and J by 2 bases, and 12 bases separated the two germline ends.